This TCR beta chain was observed in a study of stem cell transplantation in POMP-related autoinflammatory disease. Study summary: The study hypothesized thymoproteasome defects skew the TRB repertoire via impaired CD8+ selection.

Sequencing was performed with immunoSEQ multiplex PCR; in TCRdb, only in-frame clones are kept and a portion is missing. The sample includes about 26,000 clones, 82% of them seen just once. Whole-study results and caveats: In patients with PRAID, every analyzed T-cell subset tended to show lower diversity and higher clonality. Patients with PRAID showed a restricted number of unique TRB V-J gene pairings.

Note on this clone: What it recognizes is unknown.

The germline V and J ends were trimmed by 1 base and 0 bases, with 16 bases remaining between them. This CDR3 has 19 amino acids. CDR1 is LGHNA, CDR2 YNFKEQ, per germline. The receptor comes from a human donor with POMP-related autoinflammation and immune dysregulation (PRAID). The sample here was CD4+ T cells from PBMCs, taken before stem cell transplantation. This sequence joins TRBV4-2 and TRBJ2-6, with unresolved D. CDR3 amino acids: CASSQASAARGSGANVLTF. The CDR3, as DNA: TGTGCCAGCAGCCAAGCCTCGGCAGCCCGAGGCTCTGGGGCCAACGTCCTGACTTTC.